The rows below give T cell receptor beta chains drawn from one sample of a study of beta chain features in type 1 diabetes. The assay was immunoSEQ multiplex PCR, and TCRdb's table has in-frame clones only and misses some. The table records 250,000 to 300,000 clones, under 8.5% of them present only once. Material: central memory CD4+ T cells from blood. These receptors were obtained from a woman between 18 and 29 years old in good health. Each CDR3 is given with its conserved first and last residue. D genes are given only for firm matches. Rows give clone size only sometimes, using once, few, many, or a class for an expanded clone.

TGTGCCAGCAGCGGGCGGCAGGGACTAGCGGTAACAGATACGCAGTATTTT | CASSGRQGLAVTDTQYF | TRBV11-3 | . | TRBJ2-3 | 17 | TRBD2
TGTGCCAGCAGGCTGGACAGGGTGGGTGGCTACACCTTC | CASRLDRVGGYTF | TRBV28 | few | TRBJ1-2 | 13 | TRBD1
TGTGCCAGCAGCCAAGACCCCCCAGCGGGGAACACTGAAGCTTTCTTT | CASSQDPPAGNTEAFF | TRBV4-2 | few | TRBJ1-1 | 16 | .
TGTGCCAGCATGTCTCAGGGAAACACCATATATTTT | CASMSQGNTIYF | TRBV27 | many | TRBJ1-3 | 12 | .
TGTGCCACCAGCGGGGACAGGGGAACTGAAGCTTTCTTT | CATSGDRGTEAFF | TRBV15 | few | TRBJ1-1 | 13 | TRBD1
TGTGCCAGCAGGGACAGCAGCACCATATATTTT | CASRDSSTIYF | TRBV7-9 | many | TRBJ1-3 | 11 | .
TGCAGCGTTGGTTCCGGGACAGGGGCTTTCGCAGATACGCAGTATTTT | CSVGSGTGAFADTQYF | TRBV29-1 | . | TRBJ2-3 | 16 | TRBD1
TGTGCCAGCAGCCCAGAGACAGGGTTTGGCTACACCTTC | CASSPETGFGYTF | TRBV7-2 | few | TRBJ1-2 | 13 | TRBD1
TGCAGTGCTAGAGTAGTGAACGAGCAGTACTTC | CSARVVNEQYF | TRBV20-1 | few | TRBJ2-7 | 11 | .
TGTGCCAGCAGCATGACAGTGAACACTGAAGCTTTCTTT | CASSMTVNTEAFF | TRBV5-6 | few | TRBJ1-1 | 13 | .
TGTGCCAGCAGTTTTACAGGGTCGGGCACAGATACGCAGTATTTT | CASSFTGSGTDTQYF | TRBV5-6 | . | TRBJ2-3 | 15 | .
TGTGCCAGCAGCCCGAGGGGGTATTCACCCCTCCACTTT | CASSPRGYSPLHF | TRBV28 | few | TRBJ1-6 | 13 | .
TGTGCCAGCAGCGTAGGGGACAGGGATGGCGAAAAACTGTTTTTT | CASSVGDRDGEKLFF | TRBV9 | . | TRBJ1-4 | 15 | TRBD1
TGTGCCAGCAGGGAAACAGGGGTAAAATCCAATGAGCAGTTCTTC | CASRETGVKSNEQFF | TRBV28 | many | TRBJ2-1 | 15 | TRBD1